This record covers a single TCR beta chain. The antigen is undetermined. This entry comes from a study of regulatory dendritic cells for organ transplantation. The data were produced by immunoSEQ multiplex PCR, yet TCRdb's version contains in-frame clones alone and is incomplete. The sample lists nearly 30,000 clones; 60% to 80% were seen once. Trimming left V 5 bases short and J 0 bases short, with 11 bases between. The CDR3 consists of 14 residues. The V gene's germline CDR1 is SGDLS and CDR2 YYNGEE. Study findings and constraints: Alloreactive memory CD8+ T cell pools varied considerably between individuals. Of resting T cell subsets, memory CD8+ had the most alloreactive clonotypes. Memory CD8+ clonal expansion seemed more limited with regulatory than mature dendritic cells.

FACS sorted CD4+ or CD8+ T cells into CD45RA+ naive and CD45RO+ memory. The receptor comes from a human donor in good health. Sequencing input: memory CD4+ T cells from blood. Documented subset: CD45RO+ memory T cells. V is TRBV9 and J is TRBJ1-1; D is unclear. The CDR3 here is CASRVMGLNTEAFF. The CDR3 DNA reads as TGTGCCAGCAGGGTAATGGGTCTGAACACTGAAGCTTTCTTT.